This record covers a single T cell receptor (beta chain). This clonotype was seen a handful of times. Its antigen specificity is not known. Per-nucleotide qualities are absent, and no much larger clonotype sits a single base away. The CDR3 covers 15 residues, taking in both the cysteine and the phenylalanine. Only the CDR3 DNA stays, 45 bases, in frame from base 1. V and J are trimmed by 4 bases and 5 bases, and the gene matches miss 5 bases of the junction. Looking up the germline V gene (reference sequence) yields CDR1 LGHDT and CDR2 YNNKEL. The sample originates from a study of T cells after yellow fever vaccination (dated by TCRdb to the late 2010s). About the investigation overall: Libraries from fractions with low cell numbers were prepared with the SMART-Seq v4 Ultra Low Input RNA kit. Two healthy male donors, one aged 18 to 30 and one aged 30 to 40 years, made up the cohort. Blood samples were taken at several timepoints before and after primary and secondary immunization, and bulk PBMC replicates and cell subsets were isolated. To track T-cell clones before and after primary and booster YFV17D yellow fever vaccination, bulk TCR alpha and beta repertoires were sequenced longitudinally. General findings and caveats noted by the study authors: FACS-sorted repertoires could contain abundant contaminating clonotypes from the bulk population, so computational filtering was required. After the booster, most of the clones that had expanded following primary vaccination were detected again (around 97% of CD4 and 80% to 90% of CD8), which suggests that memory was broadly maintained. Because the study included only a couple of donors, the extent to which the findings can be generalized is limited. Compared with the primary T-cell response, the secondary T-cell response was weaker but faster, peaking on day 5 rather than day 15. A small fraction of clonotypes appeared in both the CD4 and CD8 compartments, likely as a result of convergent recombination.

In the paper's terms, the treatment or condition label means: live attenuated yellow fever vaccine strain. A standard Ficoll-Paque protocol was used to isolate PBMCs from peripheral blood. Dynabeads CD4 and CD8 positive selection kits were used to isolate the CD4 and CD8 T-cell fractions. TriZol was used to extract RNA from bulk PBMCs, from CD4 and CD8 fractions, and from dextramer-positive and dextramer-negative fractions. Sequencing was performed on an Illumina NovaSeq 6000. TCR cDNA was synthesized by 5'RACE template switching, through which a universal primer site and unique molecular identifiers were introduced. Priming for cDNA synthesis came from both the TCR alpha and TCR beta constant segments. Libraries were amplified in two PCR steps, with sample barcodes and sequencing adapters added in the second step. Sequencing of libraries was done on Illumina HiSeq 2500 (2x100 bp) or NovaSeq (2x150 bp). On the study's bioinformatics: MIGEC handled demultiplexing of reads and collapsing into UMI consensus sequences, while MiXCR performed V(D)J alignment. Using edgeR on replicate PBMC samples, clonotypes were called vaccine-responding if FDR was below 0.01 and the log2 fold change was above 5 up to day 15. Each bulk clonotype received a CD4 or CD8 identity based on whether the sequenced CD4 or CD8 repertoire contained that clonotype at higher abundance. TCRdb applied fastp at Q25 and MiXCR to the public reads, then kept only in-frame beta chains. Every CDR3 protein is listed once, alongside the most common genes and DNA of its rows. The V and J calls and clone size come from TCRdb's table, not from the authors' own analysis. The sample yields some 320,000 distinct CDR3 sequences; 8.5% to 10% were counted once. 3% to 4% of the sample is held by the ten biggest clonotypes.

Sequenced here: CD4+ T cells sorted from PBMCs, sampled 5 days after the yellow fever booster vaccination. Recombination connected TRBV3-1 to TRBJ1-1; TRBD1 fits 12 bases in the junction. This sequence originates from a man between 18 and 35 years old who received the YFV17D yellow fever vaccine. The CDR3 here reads CASSLGQGAGTEAFF. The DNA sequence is TGTGCCAGCAGCCTGGGACAGGGGGCCGGGACTGAAGCTTTCTTT.